This TCR beta chain was sequenced for a study of T cell responses to AZD1222 COVID-19 vaccine. From germline, CDR1 is SGHRS and CDR2 YFSETQ. This CDR3 comprises 15 residues. V was clipped by 4 bases and J by 1 base; unmatched bases: 5. Broader study findings: Donors were mostly white British, more females; clonal diversity possibly underestimated.

The table came from immunoSEQ multiplex PCR; TCRdb's copy has only in-frame clones and leaves some out. This sample carries approximately 170,000 clones, roughly 92% of them seen once, and the ten largest clones take about 1.6%. The sample holds a few counts of this clone. Its antigen is not identified. The sequencing here drew on peripheral blood, taken on day 0 of AZD1222 vaccination. The genes are TRBV5-1 and TRBJ2-5; 9 bases match TRBD1. The clonotype was recovered from an adult in good health. This CDR3 is CASSRTGGGQETQYF. CDR3 nucleotide sequence: TGCGCCAGCAGCAGAACAGGGGGCGGCCAAGAGACCCAGTACTTC.